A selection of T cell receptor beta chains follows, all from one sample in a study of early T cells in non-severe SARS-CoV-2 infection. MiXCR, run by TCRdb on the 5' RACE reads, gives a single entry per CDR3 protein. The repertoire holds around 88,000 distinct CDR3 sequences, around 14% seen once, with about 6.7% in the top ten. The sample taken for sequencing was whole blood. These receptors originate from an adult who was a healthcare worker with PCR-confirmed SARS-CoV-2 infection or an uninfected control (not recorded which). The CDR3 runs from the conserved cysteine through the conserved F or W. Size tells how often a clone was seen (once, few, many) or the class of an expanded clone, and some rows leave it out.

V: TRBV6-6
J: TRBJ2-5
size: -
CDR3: CASSYSLQETQYF

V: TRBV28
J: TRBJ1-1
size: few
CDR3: CASSLKNTEAFF

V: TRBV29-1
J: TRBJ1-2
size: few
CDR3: CSVPPPRYGYGYTF

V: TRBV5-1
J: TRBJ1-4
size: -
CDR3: CASSAVGGGGEKLFF

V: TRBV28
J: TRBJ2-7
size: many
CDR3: CASSLPLGGGDYEQYF

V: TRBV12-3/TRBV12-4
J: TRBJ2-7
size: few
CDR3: CASSLILSSEQYF

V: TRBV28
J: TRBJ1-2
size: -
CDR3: CASSLRGDYGYTF

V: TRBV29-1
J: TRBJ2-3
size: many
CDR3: CSAGQGSNTQYF

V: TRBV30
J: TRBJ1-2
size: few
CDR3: CAWRGVYGYTF

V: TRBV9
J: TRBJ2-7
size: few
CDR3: CASSPRGLASEQYF

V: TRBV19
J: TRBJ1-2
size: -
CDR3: CASSSTGSGYTF

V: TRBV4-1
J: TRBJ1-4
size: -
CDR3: CASSQERQSNEKLFF

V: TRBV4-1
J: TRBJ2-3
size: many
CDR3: CASSPPGQGALAATDTQYF

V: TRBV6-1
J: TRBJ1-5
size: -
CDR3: CASSEGAVSNQPQHF

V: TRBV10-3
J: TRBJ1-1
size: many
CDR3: CAISESDWDRDTEAFF

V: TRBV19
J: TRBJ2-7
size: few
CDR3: CASSIDRDSYEQYF

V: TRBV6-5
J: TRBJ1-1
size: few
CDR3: CASSYSLGFEAFF

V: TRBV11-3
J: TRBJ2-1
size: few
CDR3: CASSLARTGTNEQFF

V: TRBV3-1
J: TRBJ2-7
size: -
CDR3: CASSQEGTYEQYF

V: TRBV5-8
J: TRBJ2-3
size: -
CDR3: CASSLEGGGTQYF

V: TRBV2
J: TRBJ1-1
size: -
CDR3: CASSTGVAEAFF

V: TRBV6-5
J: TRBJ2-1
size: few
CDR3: CASSYYQREWGEQFF

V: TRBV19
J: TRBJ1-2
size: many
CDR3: CASSSPGTGVLLNYGYTF

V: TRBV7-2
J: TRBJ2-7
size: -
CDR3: CASSLVLAGGPDEQYF

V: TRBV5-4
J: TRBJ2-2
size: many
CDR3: CASSLTRAVGELFF

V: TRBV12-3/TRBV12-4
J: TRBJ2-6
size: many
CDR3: CASLVGSSGANVLTF

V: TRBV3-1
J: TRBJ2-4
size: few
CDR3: CASGGHTNIQYF

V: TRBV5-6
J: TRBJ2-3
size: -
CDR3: CASSLELTSGSRADTQYF